These T cell receptor beta chains were read from a single sample in a study of blood T cells in healthy people across ages. One entry per CDR3 protein, called by TCRdb with MiXCR from the 5' RACE reads. The sample lists around 1,600,000 distinct CDR3 sequences, 40% to 45% seen once, with approximately 4% in the top ten. Material: blood. These receptors originate from a young woman in good health. Each CDR3 is given with its conserved first and last residue. The D gene is left open where the match is weak. Clone size, where shown, is once, few, many, or a class for clones that have expanded.

CDR3nt | CDR3aa | abundance | v_gene | d_gene | j_gene
TGCGCCAGCAGCCAAGAACGGAGGCGGCAGGTGAACACTGAAGCTTTCTTT | CASSQERRRQVNTEAFF | - | TRBV4-3 | - | TRBJ1-1
TGCAGCGTTGAAGGCAAGTCCTACGAGCAGTACTTC | CSVEGKSYEQYF | many | TRBV29-1 | - | TRBJ2-7
TGTGCCAGCAGCTTAGCGCTAAACAACCCGACTCCGTACTTC | CASSLALNNPTPYF | - | TRBV7-2 | - | TRBJ2-7
TGTGCCATCCAGGCAGGTAGCTCCTACAATGAGCAGTTCTTC | CAIQAGSSYNEQFF | - | TRBV10-3 | - | TRBJ2-1
TGCGCCAGCAGCGTCCTAGCGGGGGCCGCAGAGACCCAGTACTTC | CASSVLAGAAETQYF | - | TRBV5-1 | TRBD2 | TRBJ2-5
TGTGCCAGCAGCTTAGTCTCTGACAACTACAATGAGCGGTTCTTC | CASSLVSDNYNERFF | - | TRBV7-2 | - | TRBJ2-1
TGTGCCAGCACCGGGACAGGGTCGTACAATGAGCAGTACTTC | CASTGTGSYNEQYF | few | TRBV2 | TRBD1 | TRBJ2-5
TGCGCCAGCAGCTTGGCGCAGACGGGCTCCGAGCAGTACTTC | CASSLAQTGSEQYF | - | TRBV5-1 | - | TRBJ2-7
TGCAGCGTTTCCAACCGGATTGCCTCCTACGAGCAGTACTTC | CSVSNRIASYEQYF | many | TRBV29-1 | - | TRBJ2-7
TGCAGTGCTAGAGATCCGGGCAGGGACTCTGGAAACACCATATATTTT | CSARDPGRDSGNTIYF | few | TRBV20-1 | - | TRBJ1-3
TGTGCCGCGAAAACGCTAGAGGACTATGGCTACACCTTC | CAAKTLEDYGYTF | - | TRBV21-1 | - | TRBJ1-2
TGTGCCAGCAGTTACCGGCGGGAGAAAGATACGCAGTATTTT | CASSYRREKDTQYF | few | TRBV6-2/TRBV6-3 | TRBD2 | TRBJ2-3
TGTGCCAGCAGCGCAGTCACAGGGCCACAAGAGACCCAGTACTTC | CASSAVTGPQETQYF | few | TRBV9 | - | TRBJ2-5
TGTGCCAGCAGCACCGGACTAGTCGGAAACAATGAGCAGTTCTTC | CASSTGLVGNNEQFF | - | TRBV9 | TRBD2 | TRBJ2-1
TGTGCCAGCAGCCGACAGGGTCAGGACAATGAGCAGTTCTTC | CASSRQGQDNEQFF | - | TRBV7-2 | TRBD1 | TRBJ2-1
TGTGCCAGCAGCTTTGGGAGCGGCTATGGCTACACCTTC | CASSFGSGYGYTF | - | TRBV7-2 | - | TRBJ1-2
TGTGCCAGCAGCTTCCGGGAGGGCCGAATAGATACGCAGTATTTT | CASSFREGRIDTQYF | - | TRBV7-8 | TRBD2 | TRBJ2-3
TGCAGTGCTCCTTCAATCCTCTGGCGGGAGAAGTTAGGTGCAGATACGCAGTATTTT | CSAPSILWREKLGADTQYF | - | TRBV20-1 | TRBD2 | TRBJ2-3
TGTGCCACCAGTGACCTGGGGGGTAGGAACCTAGAGGATGAGCAGTTCTTC | CATSDLGGRNLEDEQFF | - | TRBV24-1 | - | TRBJ2-1
TGTGCCATCAGCCCCGGACAGGGGGTTTTCGATCAGCCCCAGCATTTT | CAISPGQGVFDQPQHF | few | TRBV10-3 | TRBD1 | TRBJ1-5
TGCGCCAGCAGCAGCCAGAGTGGGGGGACCTACAATGAGCAGTTCTTC | CASSSQSGGTYNEQFF | - | TRBV5-1 | - | TRBJ2-1
TGCGCCAGCAGCCCCCGACTCGGACTAGCGGGAGATACGCAGTATTTT | CASSPRLGLAGDTQYF | - | TRBV4-3 | TRBD2 | TRBJ2-3
TGTGCCAGCAAGCCGGGGATGAACACTGAAGCTTTCTTT | CASKPGMNTEAFF | many | TRBV6-2/TRBV6-3 | - | TRBJ1-1
TGTGCCAGCAGCCAACTAGCGGGAGATCCCCAAGAGACCCAGTACTTC | CASSQLAGDPQETQYF | - | TRBV4-2 | TRBD2 | TRBJ2-5
TGCAGCGTGGGCACACAGGGGGCTGGTGGCTACACCTTC | CSVGTQGAGGYTF | once | TRBV29-1 | TRBD1 | TRBJ1-2
TGTGCCAGCAGGCTACTAAGGGCAGGGAGCACTGAAGCTTTCTTT | CASRLLRAGSTEAFF | many | TRBV21-1 | - | TRBJ1-1
TGTGCCAGCAGCAATACAGGGGTCGAGCAGTACTTC | CASSNTGVEQYF | - | TRBV9 | TRBD1 | TRBJ2-7
TGTGCCATCAGTGATTTTGACATATCCACAGATACGCAGTATTTT | CAISDFDISTDTQYF | - | TRBV10-3 | - | TRBJ2-3
TGTGCCAGCAGCTTCGATCCGCGATACGAGCAGTACTTC | CASSFDPRYEQYF | many | TRBV7-2 | - | TRBJ2-7
TGTGCCAGCAGCTCTCTAGCGGGGAGCTTACTCCTCACAGATACGCAGTATTTT | CASSSLAGSLLLTDTQYF | - | TRBV11-2 | TRBD2 | TRBJ2-3
TGCGCCAGCAGCCAAGCCTGGGTTATACAAGAGACCCAGTACTTC | CASSQAWVIQETQYF | - | TRBV4-1 | - | TRBJ2-5
TGTGCCAGCGGGGGGAACCAAGAGACCCAGTACTTC | CASGGNQETQYF | few | TRBV7-6 | - | TRBJ2-5
TGTGCCATCAGTGGGGGGACAGGGAACACTGAAGCTTTCTTT | CAISGGTGNTEAFF | few | TRBV10-3 | TRBD1 | TRBJ1-1
TGCAGTGCTAGCCCGGGACAGGTGGATCAGCCCCAGCATTTT | CSASPGQVDQPQHF | - | TRBV20-1 | TRBD1 | TRBJ1-5
TGTGCCCGGGACAGGGTGAACACTGAAGCTTTCTTT | CARDRVNTEAFF | - | TRBV30 | TRBD1 | TRBJ1-1
TGTGCCAGCAGCTTAGCCGGGCACCCTAGCACAGATACGCAGTATTTT | CASSLAGHPSTDTQYF | - | TRBV7-2 | - | TRBJ2-3
TGTGCCAGCAGCGAACAACAGGGACGGAACACTGAAGCTTTCTTT | CASSEQQGRNTEAFF | - | TRBV11-2 | - | TRBJ1-1
TGCGCCAGCAGCCTGGGTGTACGAGTAGGCTACGAGCAGTACTTC | CASSLGVRVGYEQYF | few | TRBV5-1 | - | TRBJ2-7
- | CSARDSGQGLGQFF | - | TRBV20-1 | - | TRBJ2-1
TGTGCCAGCAGCCCACTGACAGGGGGCGATGAAAAACTGTTTTTT | CASSPLTGGDEKLFF | - | TRBV11-2 | TRBD1 | TRBJ1-4
TGTGCCACCAGTGATTTGCGTGGGAGCTCCCACAATGAGCAGTTCTTC | CATSDLRGSSHNEQFF | - | TRBV24-1 | - | TRBJ2-1
TGTGCCAGCAGTTATTTCCGCCCCTGGGGGGATAATTCACCCCTCCACTTT | CASSYFRPWGDNSPLHF | - | TRBV6-6 | - | TRBJ1-6
TGCAGTGCTAGAGATCGACAGCCTGGGAATCAGCCCCAGCATTTT | CSARDRQPGNQPQHF | - | TRBV20-1 | - | TRBJ1-5
TGTGCCAGCCAAATACACACTCAAGAGACCCAGTTCTTC | CASQIHTQETQFF | - | TRBV12-3/TRBV12-4 | - | TRBJ2-1
TGCGCCAGCAGCCAAGAGAGGCAGAACACAGATACGCAGTATTTT | CASSQERQNTDTQYF | - | TRBV4-3 | - | TRBJ2-3
TGTGCCAGCAGTGAAGACAGATCACCCCTCCACTTT | CASSEDRSPLHF | few | TRBV6-1 | - | TRBJ1-6
TGTGCCAGCTCACCCGGCGTAGCCTACGAGCAGTACTTC | CASSPGVAYEQYF | - | TRBV18 | - | TRBJ2-7
TGTGCCAGCGGCGTAGGCGGGATCACCTACAATGAGCAGTACTTC | CASGVGGITYNEQYF | few | TRBV9 | - | TRBJ2-7
TGCAGTGCTAGAGATTTGGGTTTTGGATTCCTCGAGCAGTACTTC | CSARDLGFGFLEQYF | - | TRBV20-1 | - | TRBJ2-7
TGCGCCAGCAGCCACAGACTAGCGGAACCATTCTATGGGCAGTTCTTC | CASSHRLAEPFYGQFF | - | TRBV4-3 | TRBD2 | TRBJ2-1
TGTGCCAGCACCAAAACGGGGGCTTACGAGCAGTACTTC | CASTKTGAYEQYF | - | TRBV27 | - | TRBJ2-7
TGTGCCACCAGTCGGGGAGGGAGTAACTATGGCTACACCTTC | CATSRGGSNYGYTF | - | TRBV15 | - | TRBJ1-2
TGTGCCAGATCTAACTATGGCTACACCTTC | CARSNYGYTF | - | TRBV21-1 | - | TRBJ1-2
TGCAGCGTTGAAGAGTCTCGAGCTTTCTTT | CSVEESRAFF | - | TRBV29-1 | - | TRBJ1-1
TGTGCCAGCAGCCAAGCCTCGGGGGCGTATGGCTACACCTTC | CASSQASGAYGYTF | - | TRBV7-9 | - | TRBJ1-2
TGTGCCAGCAGCTTACCGGGATATAGCTCCTACGAGCAGTACTTC | CASSLPGYSSYEQYF | few | TRBV7-2 | - | TRBJ2-7
TGTGCCAGCAGCGGCACGGGGGATGAAAAACTGTTTTTT | CASSGTGDEKLFF | many | TRBV7-9 | - | TRBJ1-4
TGTGCCAGCAGCCAAATCTGGACTAGCGGGACGAAGCAGTACTTC | CASSQIWTSGTKQYF | few | TRBV3-1 | TRBD2 | TRBJ2-7
TGTGCCAGCAGCTCCAGGACTAGCGGGAGGAAAGAGCAGTACTTC | CASSSRTSGRKEQYF | few | TRBV7-2 | TRBD2 | TRBJ2-5